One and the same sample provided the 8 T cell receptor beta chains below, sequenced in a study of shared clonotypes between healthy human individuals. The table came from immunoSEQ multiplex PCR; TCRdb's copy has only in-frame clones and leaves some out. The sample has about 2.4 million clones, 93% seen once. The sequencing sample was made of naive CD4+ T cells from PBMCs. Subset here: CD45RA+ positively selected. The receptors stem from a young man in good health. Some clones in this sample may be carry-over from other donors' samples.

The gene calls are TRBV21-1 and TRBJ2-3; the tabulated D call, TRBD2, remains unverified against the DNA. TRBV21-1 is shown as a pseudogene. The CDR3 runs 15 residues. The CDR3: CASSKGVVGTDTQYF. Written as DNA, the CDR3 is TGTGCCAGCAGCAAAGGAGTGGTTGGCACAGATACGCAGTATTTT.

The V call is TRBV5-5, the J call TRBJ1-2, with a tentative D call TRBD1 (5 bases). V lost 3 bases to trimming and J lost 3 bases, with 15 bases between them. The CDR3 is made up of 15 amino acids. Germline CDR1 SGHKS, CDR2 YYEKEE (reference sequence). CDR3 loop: CASSSPRDSDYGYTF. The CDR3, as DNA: TGTGCCAGCAGCTCCCCCCGGGACTCCGACTATGGCTACACCTTC.

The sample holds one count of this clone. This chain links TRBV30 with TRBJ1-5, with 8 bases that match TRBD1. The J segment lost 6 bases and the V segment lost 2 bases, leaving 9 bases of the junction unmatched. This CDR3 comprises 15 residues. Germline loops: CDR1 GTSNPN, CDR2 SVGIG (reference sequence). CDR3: CAWSFRTGYGQPQHF. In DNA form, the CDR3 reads TGTGCCTGGAGTTTTAGGACAGGGTACGGTCAGCCCCAGCATTTT.

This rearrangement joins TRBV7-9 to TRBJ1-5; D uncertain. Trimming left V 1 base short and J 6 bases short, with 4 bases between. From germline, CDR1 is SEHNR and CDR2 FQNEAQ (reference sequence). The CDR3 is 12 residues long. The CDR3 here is CASSLEVQPQHF. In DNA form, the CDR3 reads TGTGCCAGCAGCTTAGAGGTTCAGCCCCAGCATTTT.

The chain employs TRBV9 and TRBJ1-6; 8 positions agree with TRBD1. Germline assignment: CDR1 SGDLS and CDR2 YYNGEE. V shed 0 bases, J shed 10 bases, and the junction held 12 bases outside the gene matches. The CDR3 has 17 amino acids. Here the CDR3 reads CASSVAPIQGEVSPLHF. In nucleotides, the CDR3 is TGTGCCAGCAGCGTAGCCCCTATACAGGGGGAGGTCTCACCCCTCCACTTT.

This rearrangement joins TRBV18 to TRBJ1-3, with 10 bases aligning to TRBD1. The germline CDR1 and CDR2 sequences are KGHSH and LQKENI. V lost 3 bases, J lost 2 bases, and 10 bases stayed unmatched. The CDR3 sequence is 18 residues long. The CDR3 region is CASSPFTGQGTTGNTIYF. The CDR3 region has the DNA TGTGCCAGCTCACCGTTCACGGGACAGGGGACAACTGGAAACACCATATATTTT.

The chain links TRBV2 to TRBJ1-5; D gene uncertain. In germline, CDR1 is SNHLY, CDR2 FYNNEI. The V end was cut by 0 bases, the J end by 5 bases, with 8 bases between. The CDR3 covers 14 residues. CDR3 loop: CASSEASGYQPQHF. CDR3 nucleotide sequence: TGTGCCAGCAGTGAAGCGAGCGGATATCAGCCCCAGCATTTT.

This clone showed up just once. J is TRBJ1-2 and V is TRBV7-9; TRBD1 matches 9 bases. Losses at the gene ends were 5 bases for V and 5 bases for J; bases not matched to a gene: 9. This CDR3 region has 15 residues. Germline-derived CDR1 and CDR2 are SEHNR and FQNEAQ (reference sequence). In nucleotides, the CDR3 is TGTGCCAGCAGCCCCCTGGGACAGGGCGGGTATGGCTACACCTTC. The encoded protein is CASSPLGQGGYGYTF.